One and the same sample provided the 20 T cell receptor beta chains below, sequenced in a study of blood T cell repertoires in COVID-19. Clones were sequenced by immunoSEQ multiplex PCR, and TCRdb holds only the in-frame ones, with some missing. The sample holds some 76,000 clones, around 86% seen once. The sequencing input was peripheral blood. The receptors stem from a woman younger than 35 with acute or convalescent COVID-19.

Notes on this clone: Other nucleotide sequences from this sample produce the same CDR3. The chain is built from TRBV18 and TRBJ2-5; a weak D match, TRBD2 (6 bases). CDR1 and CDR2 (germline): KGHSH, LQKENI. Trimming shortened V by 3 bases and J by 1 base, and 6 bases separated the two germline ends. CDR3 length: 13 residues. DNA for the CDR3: TGTGCCAGCTCACCGGGACTCCAAGAGACCCAGTACTTC. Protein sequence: CASSPGLQETQYF.

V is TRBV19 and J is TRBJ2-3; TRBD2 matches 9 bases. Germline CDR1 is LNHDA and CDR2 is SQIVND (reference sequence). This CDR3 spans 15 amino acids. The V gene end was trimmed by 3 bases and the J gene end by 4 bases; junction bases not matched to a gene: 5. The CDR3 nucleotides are TGTGCCAGTAGTATTGGCGGGGGGGCCTCAGATACGCAGTATTTT. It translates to CASSIGGGASDTQYF.

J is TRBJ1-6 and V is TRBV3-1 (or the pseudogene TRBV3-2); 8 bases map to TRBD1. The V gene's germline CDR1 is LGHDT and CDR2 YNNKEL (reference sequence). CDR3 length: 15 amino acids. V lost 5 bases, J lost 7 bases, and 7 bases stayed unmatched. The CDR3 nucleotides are TGTGCCAGCAGCTGGGGACAGGCCCTCAATTCACCCCTCCACTTT. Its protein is CASSWGQALNSPLHF.

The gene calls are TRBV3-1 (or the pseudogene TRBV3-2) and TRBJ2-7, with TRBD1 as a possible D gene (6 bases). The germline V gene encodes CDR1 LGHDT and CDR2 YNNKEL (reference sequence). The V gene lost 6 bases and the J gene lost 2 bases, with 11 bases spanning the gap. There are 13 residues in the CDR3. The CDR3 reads CASSQQGTYEQYF. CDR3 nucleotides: TGTGCCAGCAGTCAACAGGGAACCTACGAGCAGTACTTC.

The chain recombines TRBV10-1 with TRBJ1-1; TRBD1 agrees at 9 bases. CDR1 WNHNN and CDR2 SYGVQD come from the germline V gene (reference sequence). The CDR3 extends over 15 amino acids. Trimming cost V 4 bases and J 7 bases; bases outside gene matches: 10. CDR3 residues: CASSAHRGPNGEAFF. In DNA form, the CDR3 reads TGCGCCAGCAGTGCACACAGGGGGCCTAACGGTGAAGCTTTCTTT.

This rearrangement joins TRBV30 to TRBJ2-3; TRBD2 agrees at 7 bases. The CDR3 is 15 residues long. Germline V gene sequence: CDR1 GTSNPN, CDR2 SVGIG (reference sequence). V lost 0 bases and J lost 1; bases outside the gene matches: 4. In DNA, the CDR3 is TGTGCCTGGAGTGTACGTCGGGGGGGCACAGATACGCAGTATTTT. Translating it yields CAWSVRRGGTDTQYF.

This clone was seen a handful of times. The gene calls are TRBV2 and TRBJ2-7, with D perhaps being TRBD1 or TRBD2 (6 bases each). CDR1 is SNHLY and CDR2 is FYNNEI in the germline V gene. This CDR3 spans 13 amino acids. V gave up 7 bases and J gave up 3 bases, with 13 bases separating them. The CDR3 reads CASTEGGRYEQYF. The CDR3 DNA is TGTGCCAGCACTGAGGGGGGACGCTACGAGCAGTACTTC.

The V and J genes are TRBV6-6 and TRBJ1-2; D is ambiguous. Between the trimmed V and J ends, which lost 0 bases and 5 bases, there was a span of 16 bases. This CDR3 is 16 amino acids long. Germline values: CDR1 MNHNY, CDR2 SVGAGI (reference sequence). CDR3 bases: TGTGCCAGCAGTTACTCTCAAATCGGCACAGAGTATGGCTACACCTTC. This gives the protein CASSYSQIGTEYGYTF.

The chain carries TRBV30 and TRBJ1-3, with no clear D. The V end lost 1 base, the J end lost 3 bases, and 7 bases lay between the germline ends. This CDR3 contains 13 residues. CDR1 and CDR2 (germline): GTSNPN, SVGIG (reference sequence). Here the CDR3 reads CAWSGTVGNTIYF. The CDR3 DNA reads TGTGCCTGGAGTGGAACAGTTGGAAACACCATATATTTT.

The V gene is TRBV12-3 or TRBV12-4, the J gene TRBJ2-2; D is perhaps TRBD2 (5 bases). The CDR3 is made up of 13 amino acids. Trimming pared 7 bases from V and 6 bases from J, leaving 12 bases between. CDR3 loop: CASTVRGPGELFF. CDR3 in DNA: TGTGCCAGCACCGTACGGGGTCCCGGGGAGCTGTTTTTT.

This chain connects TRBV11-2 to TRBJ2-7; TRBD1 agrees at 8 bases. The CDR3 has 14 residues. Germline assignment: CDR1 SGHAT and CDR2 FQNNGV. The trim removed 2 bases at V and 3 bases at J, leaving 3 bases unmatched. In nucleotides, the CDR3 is TGTGCCAGCAGCTTAAGTACAGGGGGCTACGAGCAGTACTTC. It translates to CASSLSTGGYEQYF. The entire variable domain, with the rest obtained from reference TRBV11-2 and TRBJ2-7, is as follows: EAGVAQSPRYKIIEKRQSVAFWCNPISGHATLYWYQQILGQGPKLLIQFQNNGVVDDSQLPKDRFSAERLKGVDSTLKIQPAKLEDSAVYLCASSLSTGGYEQYFGPGTRLTVT.

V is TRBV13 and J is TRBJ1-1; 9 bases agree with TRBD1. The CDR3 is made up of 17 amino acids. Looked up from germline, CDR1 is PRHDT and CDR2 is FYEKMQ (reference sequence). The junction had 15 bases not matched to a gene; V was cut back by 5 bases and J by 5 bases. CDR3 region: CASSQIGTGRLETEAFF. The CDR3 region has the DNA TGTGCCAGCAGCCAGATCGGGACAGGGCGTCTCGAAACTGAAGCTTTCTTT.

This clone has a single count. The CDR3 DNA follows: TGTGCCAGCAGAGCACAGGGCTACGAGCAGTACTTC. It specifies CASRAQGYEQYF. The rearrangement joins TRBV11-2 to TRBJ2-7; TRBD1 is a possible D gene (6 bases). The V end lost 6 bases, the J end lost 3 bases, and 9 bases lay between the germline ends. In germline, CDR1 is SGHAT, CDR2 FQNNGV. The CDR3 loop spans 12 amino acids.

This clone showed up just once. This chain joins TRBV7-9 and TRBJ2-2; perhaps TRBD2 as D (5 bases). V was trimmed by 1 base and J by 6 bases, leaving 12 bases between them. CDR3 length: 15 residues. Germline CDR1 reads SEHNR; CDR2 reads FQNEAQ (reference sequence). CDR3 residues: CASSLEVGGPGELFF. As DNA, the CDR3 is TGTGCCAGCAGCTTAGAGGTTGGAGGACCCGGGGAGCTGTTTTTT.

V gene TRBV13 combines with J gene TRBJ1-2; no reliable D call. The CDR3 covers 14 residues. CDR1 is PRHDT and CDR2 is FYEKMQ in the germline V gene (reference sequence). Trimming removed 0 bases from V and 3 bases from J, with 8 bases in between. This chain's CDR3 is CASSLGNSYYGYTF. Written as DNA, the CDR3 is TGTGCCAGCAGCTTAGGTAACAGTTACTATGGCTACACCTTC.

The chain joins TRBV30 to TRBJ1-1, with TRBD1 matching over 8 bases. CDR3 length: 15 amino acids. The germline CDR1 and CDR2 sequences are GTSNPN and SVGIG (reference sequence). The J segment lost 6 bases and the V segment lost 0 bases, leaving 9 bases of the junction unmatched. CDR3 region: CAWSVRRTGRAEAFF. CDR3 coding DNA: TGTGCCTGGAGTGTACGGCGGACAGGGCGCGCTGAAGCTTTCTTT.

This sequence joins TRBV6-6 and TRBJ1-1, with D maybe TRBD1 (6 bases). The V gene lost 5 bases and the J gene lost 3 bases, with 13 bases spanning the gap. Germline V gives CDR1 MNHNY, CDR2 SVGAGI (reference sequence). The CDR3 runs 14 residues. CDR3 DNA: TGTGCCAGCAGTCGTGGGACATCCGACACTGAAGCTTTCTTT. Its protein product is CASSRGTSDTEAFF.

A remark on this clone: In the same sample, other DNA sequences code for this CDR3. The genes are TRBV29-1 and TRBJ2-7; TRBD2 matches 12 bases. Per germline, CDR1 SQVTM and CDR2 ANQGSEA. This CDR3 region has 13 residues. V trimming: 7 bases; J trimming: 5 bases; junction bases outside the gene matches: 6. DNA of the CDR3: TGCAGCGCCCAGGGACTAGCGGGCGACGAGCAGTACTTC. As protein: CSAQGLAGDEQYF.

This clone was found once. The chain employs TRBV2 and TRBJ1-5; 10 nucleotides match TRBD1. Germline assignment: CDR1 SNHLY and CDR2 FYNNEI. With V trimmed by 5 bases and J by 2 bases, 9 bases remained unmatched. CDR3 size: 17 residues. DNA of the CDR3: TGTGCCAGCAGTACCCCGACAGGGGGCTTGGGCAATCAGCCCCAGCATTTT. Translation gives CASSTPTGGLGNQPQHF.

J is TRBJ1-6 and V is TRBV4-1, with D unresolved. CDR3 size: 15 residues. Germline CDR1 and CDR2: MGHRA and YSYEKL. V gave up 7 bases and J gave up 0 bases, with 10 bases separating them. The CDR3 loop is CASKSGSSYNSPLHF. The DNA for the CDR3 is TGCGCCAGCAAGTCCGGGAGCTCCTATAATTCACCCCTCCACTTT.